Given below is one TCR beta chain in context. The data originate from a study of blood T cell repertoires in COVID-19. Only in-frame clones appear in the TCRdb table, and some are missing; sequencing was by immunoSEQ multiplex PCR. Among some 96,000 clones, around four fifths were seen once, and the ten largest hold less than 35%. Trimming removed 5 bases from V and 1 base from J, with 12 bases in between. The CDR3 consists of 15 residues. Germline-derived CDR1 and CDR2 are LNHDA and SQIVND (reference sequence). J is TRBJ1-5 and V is TRBV19; D uncertain. The sequencing input was peripheral blood. This clonotype was sampled from a man aged 70 or older with active or convalescent COVID-19. CDR3 sequence: CASSWEWRSNQPQHF. CDR3 nucleotide sequence: TGTGCCAGTAGTTGGGAGTGGAGAAGCAATCAGCCCCAGCATTTT.